The T cell receptor (beta chain) under discussion was sequenced for a study of CD8+ T cells in alopecia areata. As to treatment: oral pan-JAK inhibitor, 5-10 mg twice daily. A few counts support this clone. Sequencing used cDNA as its template, made by extracting RNA and reverse transcribing it. TCRdb keeps only in-frame clones here, not all; method: immunoSEQ multiplex PCR. Counted here are over 120,000 clones, 45% to 60% occurring once; the ten biggest clones make up more than 15%. The V gene lost 6 bases and the J gene lost 5 bases, with 13 bases spanning the gap. The CDR3 spans 13 residues. The V gene's germline CDR1 is KGHSH and CDR2 LQKENI.

J is TRBJ2-5 and V is TRBV18; D is unclear. Specimen: CD8+ T cells sorted from blood, collected at week 4, from a patient treated with tofacitinib. This receptor was taken from a human donor with alopecia areata. CDR3 residues: CASSPSDVETQYF. The CDR3 bases are TGTGCCAGCTCCCCGTCGGACGTGGAGACCCAGTACTTC.